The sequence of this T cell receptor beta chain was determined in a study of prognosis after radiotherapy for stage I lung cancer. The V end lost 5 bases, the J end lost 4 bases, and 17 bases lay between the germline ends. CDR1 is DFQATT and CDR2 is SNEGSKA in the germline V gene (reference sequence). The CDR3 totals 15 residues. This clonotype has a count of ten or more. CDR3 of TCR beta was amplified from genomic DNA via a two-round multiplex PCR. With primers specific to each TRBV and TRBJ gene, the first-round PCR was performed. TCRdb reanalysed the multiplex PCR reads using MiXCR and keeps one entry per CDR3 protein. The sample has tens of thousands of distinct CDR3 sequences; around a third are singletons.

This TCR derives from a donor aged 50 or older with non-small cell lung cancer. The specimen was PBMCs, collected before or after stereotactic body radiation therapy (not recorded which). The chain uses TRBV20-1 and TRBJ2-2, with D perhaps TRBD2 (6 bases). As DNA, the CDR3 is TGCAGTGCTGCGCTCCAGCGGGCGTTCACCGGGGAGCTGTTTTTT. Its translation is CSAALQRAFTGELFF.